Listed here are 6 T cell receptor beta chains from one sample, sequenced in a study of CD8+ T cells in alopecia areata (dated by TCRdb to the late 2010s). Preparation of the library involved the immunoSEQ multiplex PCR assay. To provide template for TCR sequencing, every sample had RNA extracted and reverse transcribed into cDNA. TCRdb re-hosts the immuneACCESS table, in-frame sequences only. Its copies lack some clones; in the studies checked, an unresolved V gene accounts for under half of them, and the cause for the rest is not known. This sample gives fewer than 70,000 clones in total; 44% of them show up just once. The biggest ten clones account for 51% of the sample. Sequencing input: NKG2D-low CD8+ T cells sorted from blood. The cell subset or site label, read with the paper, signifies: sorted CD8+ NKG2D-low blood T cells. These receptors came from a human donor with alopecia areata.

V and J are TRBV6-5 and TRBJ2-3; possible D gene TRBD1, 6 bases. Germline V gene sequence: CDR1 MNHEY, CDR2 SVGAGI. There are 15 residues in the CDR3. V was cut by 3 bases and J by 2 bases, with 12 bases left in between. The CDR3 coding sequence is TGTGCCAGCAGTTATAGGGGGACATTCACAGATACGCAGTATTTT. This gives the protein CASSYRGTFTDTQYF.

The rearrangement joins TRBV21-1 to TRBJ2-5; the table's D call of TRBD1 was not tested on the DNA. The tail of the sequence fits TRBJ2-7 better, so the J call may be wrong. TRBV21-1 is marked as a pseudogene. The CDR3 consists of 17 residues. The DNA for the CDR3 is TGTGCCAGCAGCAAGGCCCAACGAGGACAGAGCTCCTACGAGCAGTACTTC. This encodes CASSKAQRGQSSYEQYF.

This clone occurred once. The rearrangement joins TRBV9 to TRBJ2-5; 8 positions match TRBD2. V was pared by 3 bases and J by 5 bases, with 6 bases of the junction left unmatched. Germline V CDR1 and CDR2: SGDLS, YYNGEE. The CDR3 consists of 14 residues. CDR3 bases: TGTGCCAGCAGCGGCCCCACGGGGGGGGAGACCCAGTACTTC. Protein product: CASSGPTGGETQYF.

V and J are TRBV27 and TRBJ2-7; 9 bases map to TRBD2. The CDR3 has 16 amino acids. V lost 4 bases to trimming and J lost 1 base; unmatched junction nucleotides: 8. The germline V gene encodes CDR1 MNHEY and CDR2 SMNVEV (reference sequence). For the CDR3, the DNA is TGTGCCAGCAGTTCGTGGCTAGCGGGAAGGTCCTACGAGCAGTACTTC. Protein sequence: CASSSWLAGRSYEQYF.

This clone was seen just once. This sequence joins TRBV5-1 and TRBJ2-7; 9 bases are shared with TRBD2. The CDR3 is 15 residues long. With V trimmed by 4 bases and J by 1 base, 6 bases remained unmatched. Germline values: CDR1 SGHRS, CDR2 YFSETQ. The CDR3 loop reads CASSPAGGPSYEQYF. DNA for the CDR3: TGCGCCAGCAGCCCGGCGGGGGGGCCGTCCTACGAGCAGTACTTC.

The rearrangement joins TRBV29-1 to TRBJ1-1, with unresolved D. V was trimmed by 4 bases and J by 7 bases, leaving 10 bases between them. The CDR3 sequence is 11 residues long. Looked up from germline, CDR1 is SQVTM and CDR2 is ANQGSEA. CDR3 residues: CSVGERFEAFF. The DNA of the CDR3 is TGCAGCGTTGGGGAGCGATTTGAAGCTTTCTTT.